One and the same sample provided the 11 T cell receptor beta chains below, sequenced in a study of tumor-infiltrating lymphocytes in localized non-small cell lung cancer. The assay was immunoSEQ multiplex PCR, and TCRdb's table has in-frame clones only and misses some. The sample has roughly 7,000 clones, roughly 81% seen once. Material for sequencing was lung tumor tissue. Receptors originate from a human donor with non-small cell lung cancer.

The V gene is TRBV9, the J gene TRBJ1-1; D remains unclear. The CDR3 spans 14 residues. CDR1 is SGDLS and CDR2 is YYNGEE in the germline V gene. Trimming pared 0 bases from V and 5 bases from J, leaving 11 bases between. The CDR3: CASSVEPLGTEAFF. CDR3 bases: TGTGCCAGCAGCGTAGAGCCCTTGGGGACTGAAGCTTTCTTT.

The chain is built from TRBV29-1 and TRBJ1-1, with D possibly being TRBD1 (5 bases). The CDR3 has 12 amino acids. Germline V gives CDR1 SQVTM, CDR2 ANQGSEA. Trimming left V 8 bases short and J 7 bases short, with 17 bases between. The DNA of the CDR3 is TGCAGCTTCCACAGGAGCGGCGGTGAAGCTTTCTTT. Translating it yields CSFHRSGGEAFF. Supplemented by reference TRBV29-1 and TRBJ1-1, the full variable domain reads SAVISQKPSRDICQRGTSLTIQCQVDSQVTMMFWYRQQPGQSLTLIATANQGSEATYESGFVIDKFPISRPNLTFSTLTVSNMSPEDSSIYLCSFHRSGGEAFFGQGTRLTVV.

The V gene is TRBV5-1, the J gene TRBJ2-5, with TRBD2 identical over 7 bases. In germline, CDR1 is SGHRS, CDR2 YFSETQ. Losses at the gene ends were 0 bases for V and 5 bases for J; bases not matched to a gene: 1. This CDR3 is 13 amino acids long. In DNA form, the CDR3 reads TGCGCCAGCAGCTTGGGCGGGGGTGAGACCCAGTACTTC. Its translation is CASSLGGGETQYF.

The V and J genes are TRBV6-1 and TRBJ1-1; D is ambiguous. The CDR3 covers 14 residues. The ends were cut back, 6 bases at V and 3 bases at J, with 14 bases in the middle. Germline CDR1 is MNHNS and CDR2 is SASEGT. The CDR3 sequence: CASSLGRVDTEAFF. CDR3 nucleotides: TGTGCCAGCAGCCTAGGGAGGGTCGACACTGAAGCTTTCTTT.

The V and J genes are TRBV7-2 and TRBJ1-2; 10 bases align to TRBD1. The CDR3 is 13 amino acids. With V trimmed by 6 bases and J by 6 bases, 4 bases remained unmatched. Germline V gives CDR1 SGHTA, CDR2 FQGNSA. The CDR3 region is CASRGGQGDGYTF. DNA of the CDR3: TGTGCCAGCAGGGGTGGACAGGGGGATGGCTACACCTTC.

The chain couples TRBV15 to TRBJ2-2; possibly TRBD1 for D (5 bases). Per germline, CDR1 LNHNV and CDR2 YYDKDF (reference sequence). V dropped 0 bases and J dropped 1 base, with 6 bases sitting between them. The CDR3 is 15 residues long. Written as DNA, the CDR3 is TGTGCCACCAGCAGAGATGGACAGAACACCGGGGAGCTGTTTTTT. It yields the protein CATSRDGQNTGELFF.

The genes are TRBV15 and TRBJ1-1, with 7 bases lining up with TRBD1. The V and J ends lost 3 bases and 4 bases, in that order; junction bases with no gene match: 8. Germline-derived CDR1 and CDR2 are LNHNV and YYDKDF (reference sequence). The CDR3 sequence is 15 residues long. CDR3 DNA: TGTGCCACCAGCAGGGGAGGGGGCGCGGGCACTGAAGCTTTCTTT. Translating gives CATSRGGGAGTEAFF.

The rearrangement joins TRBV6-5 to TRBJ1-4, with D perhaps matching TRBD1 (6 bases). This CDR3 is built from 14 residues. In germline, CDR1 is MNHEY, CDR2 SVGAGI. Between the trimmed V and J ends, which lost 4 bases and 7 bases, there was a span of 13 bases. CDR3: CASSSVGGAEKLFF. Here the CDR3 DNA reads TGTGCCAGCAGTTCCGTGGGGGGGGCTGAAAAACTGTTTTTT.

V is TRBV28 and J is TRBJ2-5, with D maybe TRBD2 (5 bases). CDR3 length: 13 amino acids. Per germline, CDR1 MDHEN and CDR2 SYDVKM. V shed 1 base and J shed 5 bases, with 8 bases lying between them. The CDR3 sequence is CASSLYGKETQYF. The CDR3 region has the DNA TGTGCCAGCAGTTTATACGGGAAGGAGACCCAGTACTTC. The whole variable domain, filled in from reference TRBV28 and TRBJ2-5, reads DVKVTQSSRYLVKRTGEKVFLECVQDMDHENMFWYRQDPGLGLRLIYFSYDVKMKEKGDIPEGYSVSREKKERFSLILESASTNQTSMYLCASSLYGKETQYFGPGTRLLVL.

This chain joins TRBV6-5 and TRBJ1-2; D remains unclear. V was trimmed by 2 bases and J by 6 bases, leaving 7 bases between them. CDR1 is MNHEY and CDR2 is SVGAGI in the germline V gene. The CDR3 contains 12 residues. Here the CDR3 reads CASSYEGHGYTF. The CDR3 nucleotides are TGTGCCAGCAGTTACGAGGGCCATGGCTACACCTTC.

The chain has TRBV28 and TRBJ2-7; 7 bases line up with TRBD2. This CDR3 region has 15 residues. Germline CDR1 MDHEN, CDR2 SYDVKM. Trimming cost V 5 bases and J 2 bases; bases outside gene matches: 9. CDR3: CASSPREVGAYEQYF. The CDR3 DNA sequence: TGTGCCAGCAGTCCCCGGGAGGTGGGGGCCTACGAGCAGTACTTC.